This TCR beta chain came from a study of OX40 agonist ivuxolimab in advanced cancers. Study-level information: Dose-escalation patients' cancers were hepatocellular carcinoma, melanoma, renal cell or head and neck cancer. In three patients, partial responses were observed, one with hepatocellular carcinoma and two with cutaneous melanoma.

TCRdb's copy holds only in-frame clones and misses some; the assay was immunoSEQ multiplex PCR. The sample has about 12,000 clones, roughly 81% seen once. This CDR3 contains 15 residues. Germline-derived CDR1 and CDR2 are SSHAT and FNYEAQ (reference sequence). A word on this clone: One junction end disagrees with the germline gene, perhaps due to a read error.

Sample: CD4+ or CD8+ T cells sorted from blood, taken in a trial of the OX40 agonist ivuxolimab. This TCR was sampled from an adult with an advanced solid tumor such as melanoma, head and neck, liver or kidney cancer. The V and J genes are TRBV7-7 and TRBJ2-3, with D perhaps TRBD2 (5 bases). This chain's CDR3 is CASSLTRDGTDTQYF. The DNA of the CDR3 is TGTGCTAGCAGCTTAACACGGGATGGCACAGATACGCAGTATTTT. Based on the CDR3 plus reference TRBV7-7 and TRBJ2-3, the full variable domain is GAGVSQSPRYKVTKRGQDVTLRCDPISSHATLYWYQQALGQGPEFLTYFNYEAQPDKSGLPSDRFSAERPEGSISTLTIQRTEQRDSAMYRCASSLTRDGTDTQYFGPGTRLTVL.